This entry lists 19 T cell receptor beta chains sequenced from one sample in a study of cytomegalovirus exposure and HLA in healthy donors. TCRdb keeps only in-frame clones here, not all; method: immunoSEQ multiplex PCR. The data show hundreds of thousands of clones, with roughly 88% seen just once and around 0.92% held by the top ten. The sample taken for sequencing was PBMCs. Every receptor here comes from a woman younger than 35 in good health and CMV-seronegative.

The chain uses TRBV28 and TRBJ1-1; D possibly corresponds to TRBD1 (5 bases). CDR3 length: 14 residues. In germline, CDR1 is MDHEN, CDR2 SYDVKM. V was clipped by 1 base and J by 5 bases, with 11 bases between them. The CDR3 bases are TGTGCCAGCAGTTTATCAACCGGGGGGACTGAAGCTTTCTTT. Its protein product is CASSLSTGGTEAFF.

This chain connects TRBV28 to TRBJ1-2; 10 bases fit TRBD1. Germline CDR1 is MDHEN and CDR2 is SYDVKM. With 3 bases clipped from V and 3 bases from J, the junction kept 4 bases outside the gene matches. This CDR3 region has 15 residues. The CDR3, as DNA: TGTGCCAGCAGTTTTGGGGACAGGGGCTACTATGGCTACACCTTC. Translating gives CASSFGDRGYYGYTF.

This chain links TRBV28 with TRBJ1-2, with TRBD1 identical over 12 bases. The trim removed 5 bases at V and 2 bases at J, leaving 6 bases unmatched. The CDR3 is 16 amino acids. Germline CDR1 and CDR2: MDHEN and SYDVKM. The CDR3 spells CASSPRDRGRNYGYTF. The CDR3 coding sequence is TGTGCCAGCAGTCCCCGGGACAGGGGGCGCAACTATGGCTACACCTTC.

A word on this clone: Relative to the germline gene, one junction end is altered; a read error may explain this. The chain combines TRBV19 with TRBJ2-3; TRBD2 matches at 9 bases. This CDR3 has 16 residues. CDR1 is LNHDA, CDR2 SQIVND, per germline (reference sequence). CDR3 sequence reads: CATSGTSGWTADTQYF. The CDR3 DNA sequence: TGTGCCACTAGTGGAACTAGCGGGTGGACCGCAGATACGCAGTATTTT.

The chain couples TRBV5-1 to TRBJ1-1; tentative D call: TRBD1 (6 bases). Per the germline V gene, CDR1 is SGHRS and CDR2 is YFSETQ. CDR3 length: 16 amino acids. The V end was cut by 0 bases, the J end by 3 bases, with 15 bases between. The CDR3 sequence is CASSLEGGVRDTEAFF. The CDR3 DNA is TGCGCCAGCAGCTTGGAAGGGGGGGTACGCGACACTGAAGCTTTCTTT.

The V gene is TRBV11-2, the J gene TRBJ1-2, with D maybe TRBD1 (6 bases). Germline V CDR1 and CDR2: SGHAT, FQNNGV. The V end was cut by 4 bases, the J end by 13 bases, with 16 bases between. This CDR3 comprises 12 residues. CDR3 residues: CASSSQDRHPTF. For the CDR3, the DNA is TGTGCCAGCAGCTCACAAGACAGGCATCCCACCTTC.

This sequence joins TRBV29-1 and TRBJ2-7; D possibly corresponds to TRBD1 (6 bases). The V and J ends lost 4 bases and 2 bases respectively, with 15 bases between them. The germline gives CDR1 SQVTM, CDR2 ANQGSEA. This CDR3 spans 14 amino acids. The CDR3 reads CSVGVNAGAYEQYF. CDR3 in DNA: TGCAGCGTTGGTGTTAATGCAGGGGCCTACGAGCAGTACTTC.

This clone was observed once. J is TRBJ1-3 and V is TRBV4-2; no clear D. V was clipped by 0 bases and J by 4 bases, with 10 bases between them. Germline CDR1 reads LGHNA; CDR2 reads YNFKEQ. This CDR3 is 15 amino acids long. CDR3 sequence (DNA): TGTGCCAGCAGCCAAGAAGAATCGGTAGGAAACACCATATATTTT. Residues: CASSQEESVGNTIYF.

The rearrangement joins TRBV4-1 to TRBJ2-2; 10 nucleotides match TRBD2. The V segment lost 1 base and the J segment 6 bases; nucleotides outside the gene matches: 5. Germline lookup yields CDR1 MGHRA and CDR2 YSYEKL. The CDR3 has 16 residues. The CDR3 region has the DNA TGCGCCAGCAGCCAAGGGCTAGCGGGAGTTCCCGGGGAGCTGTTTTTT. It specifies CASSQGLAGVPGELFF.

The CDR3 reads CSVITSLRGTEAFF. In DNA, the CDR3 is TGCAGCGTCATCACGTCCCTCAGAGGGACTGAAGCTTTCTTT. V gene TRBV29-1 combines with J gene TRBJ1-1; D is uncertain. This CDR3 has 14 residues. Germline lookup yields CDR1 SQVTM and CDR2 ANQGSEA. V dropped 6 bases and J dropped 5 bases, with 19 bases sitting between them.

The V call is TRBV7-6, the J call TRBJ2-5, with 12 bases matching TRBD2. Germline loops: CDR1 SGHVS, CDR2 FNYEAQ. CDR3 length: 17 amino acids. V was clipped by 5 bases and J by 5 bases; unmatched bases: 12. DNA for the CDR3: TGTGCCAGCAGCCCAGGACTAGCGGGATCTCTGGGGGAGACCCAGTACTTC. It translates to CASSPGLAGSLGETQYF.

The J gene is TRBJ2-2, the V gene TRBV10-1; 10 positions agree with TRBD2. Germline CDR1 is WNHNN and CDR2 is SYGVQD (reference sequence). The CDR3 extends over 18 amino acids. The V gene end was trimmed by 2 bases and the J gene end by 4 bases; junction bases not matched to a gene: 10. The chain's CDR3 is CASSEGLAGVPSTGELFF. CDR3 nucleotide sequence: TGCGCCAGCAGTGAGGGTCTAGCGGGAGTACCCAGCACCGGGGAGCTGTTTTTT.

J is TRBJ1-3 and V is TRBV5-4; D is perhaps TRBD1 (5 bases). V lost 3 bases to trimming and J lost 1 base, with 8 bases between them. CDR1 is SGHNT and CDR2 is YYREEE in the germline V gene (reference sequence). This CDR3 is built from 14 residues. The CDR3 region is CASSSGGSGNTIYF. In DNA form, the CDR3 reads TGTGCCAGCAGCTCCGGGGGATCTGGAAACACCATATATTTT.

This chain joins TRBV9 and TRBJ2-3, with TRBD2 identical over 9 bases. Losses at the gene ends were 5 bases for V and 8 bases for J; bases not matched to a gene: 15. The CDR3 is 16 amino acids. Germline V gene data show CDR1 as SGDLS and CDR2 as YYNGEE. The CDR3 coding sequence is TGTGCCAGCAGGTCCGCGGGACTAGCCCAATCCGGTACGCAGTATTTT. Amino acid sequence: CASRSAGLAQSGTQYF.

V gene TRBV29-1 combines with J gene TRBJ2-7, with TRBD1 matching over 12 bases. Germline V CDR1 and CDR2: SQVTM, ANQGSEA. The CDR3 consists of 14 residues. The trim removed 4 bases at V and 3 bases at J, leaving 4 bases unmatched. CDR3 amino acids: CSVVGTGGVYEQYF. In DNA form, the CDR3 reads TGCAGCGTTGTTGGGACAGGGGGCGTCTACGAGCAGTACTTC.

The chain recombines TRBV18 with TRBJ2-4; 11 bases match TRBD1. V trimming: 4 bases; J trimming: 3 bases; junction bases outside the gene matches: 5. Per the germline V gene, CDR1 is KGHSH and CDR2 is LQKENI. CDR3 length: 16 residues. This CDR3 is CASSRTGGRGKNIQYF. In DNA form, the CDR3 reads TGTGCCAGCTCACGGACAGGGGGCAGGGGCAAAAACATTCAGTACTTC. Full variable domain (remainder filled in from reference TRBV18 and TRBJ2-4): NAGVMQNPRHLVRRRGQEARLRCSPMKGHSHVYWYRQLPEEGLKFMVYLQKENIIDESGMPKERFSAEFPKEGPSILRIQQVVRGDSAAYFCASSRTGGRGKNIQYFGAGTRLSVL.

There are a few counts of this clone. The chain joins TRBV27 to TRBJ2-7; D is undetermined. The CDR3 runs to 13 residues. V was trimmed by 0 bases and J by 4 bases, leaving 7 bases between them. Germline lookup yields CDR1 MNHEY and CDR2 SMNVEV (reference sequence). This CDR3 reads CASSLSSGYEQYF. For the CDR3, the DNA is TGTGCCAGCAGTTTATCATCCGGTTACGAGCAGTACTTC.

The V gene is TRBV15, the J gene TRBJ2-4; 7 bases are a match to TRBD2. This CDR3 has 17 amino acids. V gave up 5 bases and J gave up 0 bases; unmatched junction bases: 10. Germline lookup yields CDR1 LNHNV and CDR2 YYDKDF (reference sequence). The CDR3 spells CATSPLWTRLAKNIQYF. In DNA form, the CDR3 reads TGTGCCACCAGCCCCCTCTGGACTAGACTAGCCAAAAACATTCAGTACTTC. The full variable domain, its missing parts supplied by reference TRBV15 and TRBJ2-4, is DAMVIQNPRYQVTQFGKPVTLSCSQTLNHNVMYWYQQKSSQAPKLLFHYYDKDFNNEADTPDNFQSRRPNTSFCFLDIRSPGLGDTAMYLCATSPLWTRLAKNIQYFGAGTRLSVL.

The CDR3 DNA sequence: TGCGCCAGCAGCCAAGAGCCGACAGGGGACTCAGTCTACGAGCAGTACTTC. As protein: CASSQEPTGDSVYEQYF. J is TRBJ2-7 and V is TRBV4-3; 8 nucleotides agree with TRBD1. CDR3 size: 17 residues. V lost 0 bases, J lost 3 bases, and 10 bases stayed unmatched. Germline CDR1 LGHNA, CDR2 YSLEER.